This T cell receptor (beta chain) was recorded in a study of T cells in Graves' hyperthyroidism and ophthalmopathy. Study-wide results and caveats: Stable hyperthyroidism was separated from ophthalmopathy by a model based on 13 V-J features.

This clonotype was found many times. Its antigen is currently unknown. Amplification of TCR beta CDR3 regions used RNA as the template. The study used the HTBI primer set for a first-round RT-PCR of the TCR CDR3. TCRdb processed the multiplex PCR reads anew with MiXCR; each CDR3 protein has one entry. Of 250,000 to 300,000 distinct CDR3 sequences listed, approximately 15% are singletons. CDR1 and CDR2 (germline): SGHDN, FVKESK. The CDR3 is 13 amino acids. V lost 8 bases, J lost 1 base, and 12 bases lay in between. The patients, who ranged from 18 to 65 in age, presented with newly diagnosed hyperthyroidism lasting under 2 months. Reasons for excluding patients were uncontrolled infection, other autoimmune disease, pregnancy or lactation. Diagnostic assessment was based on clinical symptoms, serum thyroxine and TRAb, thyroid ultrasound and orbital computed tomography.

The sequence came from a woman in her thirties or forties with Graves' hyperthyroidism that later progressed to Graves' ophthalmopathy. V gene TRBV14 combines with J gene TRBJ2-7, with D perhaps TRBD1 (6 bases). The sequencing input was blood. CDR3 coding DNA: TGTGCCAGCCAAGGGACATTTTCCTACGAGCAGTACTTC. It yields the protein CASQGTFSYEQYF.